This TCR beta chain stems from a study of siplizumab effects on memory and regulatory T cells. By proportion, this clone is medium-sized. Its antigen is as yet unknown. General observations from the study: Siplizumab produced a significant drop in alloreactive sequences attributable to unstimulated CD4+ memory cells. The authors could not assign a naive or memory phenotype to roughly 75-97% of proliferating CD4+ or CD8+ clones. A major contribution to the alloresponse seemed to be made by naive T cells, which seemed more diverse than memory cells.

Some clones are missing from TCRdb's copy, which holds only in-frame ones; the method was immunoSEQ multiplex PCR. The repertoire includes 100,000 or so clones, 90% to 95% of them detected once, and approximately 0.32% sits in the top ten. The source is a human donor in good health. The sample taken for sequencing was CD4+ T cells sorted from blood.

As DNA, the CDR3 is TGTGCCAGCAGCCTCGAGCGGACAGGGGGCTCCTACGAGCAGTACTTC. Protein sequence: CASSLERTGGSYEQYF. The chain joins TRBV11-3 to TRBJ2-7, with 10 bases fitting TRBD1. With 5 bases clipped from V and 0 bases from J, the junction kept 7 bases outside the gene matches. Germline CDR1 is SGHNT and CDR2 is YENEEA. This CDR3 comprises 16 residues.